This TCR beta chain was recovered during a study of CXCR3-negative and CXCR3-positive naive CD8 T cells. Study-level points and caveats: The TRB CDR3s that CXCR3-positive naive cells carried were more hydrophobic than those of CXCR3-negative naive cells. Relative to memory CD8+ cells, whose diversity was much lower, both naive subsets had comparably high diversity. Memory cells diverged, while naive CXCR3-positive and CXCR3-negative cells had similar TRBV-TRBJ usage.

The germline V gene has CDR1 SGHTA and CDR2 FQGNSA. CDR3 length equals 13 residues. Comments on this clonotype: Its antigen is currently unknown.

Triplicate sorts, 320,000 or so cells apiece, were made for each CD8+ T cell subset. Among CD8+ T cells, naive ones were CD45RO-CCR7+CD27+CD95-. Each TRB cDNA library was prepared by 5' RACE (with UMI labels). TCRdb reprocessed the 5' RACE reads and stores each CDR3 protein as one record, lacking DNA. Recorded for this sample: over 150,000 distinct CDR3 sequences. Sequenced input: naive CXCR3+ CD8+ T cells from blood. Stated subset: CD45RO-CCR7+CD27+CD95- naive CD8+ T cells expressing CXCR3 (TNR3+). The J gene is TRBJ2-1, the V gene TRBV7-2; as DNA is missing, the TRBD2 call by TCRdb cannot be tested. This TCR came from a human donor in good health. Some clones in this sample may be carry-over from other donors' samples. The CDR3 loop reads CASSGPPLREQFF.